A single sample gave rise to the 6 T cell receptor beta chains below, sequenced in a study of CD8 T cells in Susac syndrome (dated by TCRdb to about 2019). Library method: the immunoSEQ multiplex PCR assay. RNA was extracted using the RNeasy kit, and about 0.45 to 1 microgram was reverse transcribed with random hexamers. TCRdb passed the public sequencing reads through fastp at Q25 and MiXCR, retaining productive beta sequences. Each CDR3 protein gets just one entry, which takes the most common genes and DNA from the rows behind it. The table for this sample lists tens of thousands of distinct CDR3 sequences; approximately 96% of them were counted only once. The ten largest clones represent 0.11% of the sample. The sequencing input was CD4+ T cells from PBMCs. Receptors were obtained from a human donor with multiple sclerosis.

The chain employs TRBV11-1 and TRBJ2-2; 8 positions agree with TRBD2. J gave up 6 bases and V 5 bases, and 11 bases lay outside the gene matches. CDR3 length equals 16 residues. CDR1 SGHAT and CDR2 FQDESV come from the germline V gene (reference sequence). The CDR3 sequence is CASSPRGSGAAGELFF. The CDR3 DNA is TGTGCCAGCAGCCCCCGAGGTAGCGGGGCGGCCGGGGAGCTGTTTTTT.

The chain has TRBV29-1 and TRBJ2-7; 9 positions agree with TRBD1. Germline trimming cut 2 bases from V and 4 bases from J; bases unmatched to any gene: 6. Germline CDR1 is SQVTM and CDR2 is ANQGSEA. The CDR3 contains 14 residues. CDR3 in DNA: TGCAGCGTTGAAATCACAGGGGGCGATTACGAGCAGTACTTC. Translated, it gives CSVEITGGDYEQYF.

The CDR3 loop reads CASSLEGRVTEAFF. The CDR3 DNA is TGCGCCAGCAGCTTGGAGGGCAGGGTTACTGAAGCTTTCTTT. The rearrangement links TRBV5-1 to TRBJ1-1, with D perhaps matching TRBD1 (5 bases). There are 14 residues in the CDR3. Trimming removed 0 bases at V and 5 bases at J, with 11 bases between. Germline assignment: CDR1 SGHRS and CDR2 YFSETQ.

The V gene is TRBV6-5, the J gene TRBJ2-7; 8 nucleotides match TRBD1. Germline values: CDR1 MNHEY, CDR2 SVGAGI. The CDR3 runs to 15 residues. V lost 2 bases to trimming and J lost 4 bases; unmatched junction nucleotides: 7. The CDR3 DNA is TGTGCCAGCAGTTACACCGGGACAGGAAAATACGAGCAGTACTTC. Translated, it gives CASSYTGTGKYEQYF.

The chain is built from TRBV4-3 and TRBJ2-3; D uncertain. CDR1 is LGHNA and CDR2 is YSLEER in the germline V gene. The CDR3 runs to 16 residues. V was shortened by 0 bases and J by 2 bases, with 12 bases between the two germline ends. This CDR3 reads CASSQDVGRPTDTQYF. Here the CDR3 DNA reads TGCGCCAGCAGCCAAGATGTCGGCAGACCCACAGATACGCAGTATTTT.

The chain combines TRBV5-1 with TRBJ1-1; possible D gene TRBD1, 5 bases. In germline, CDR1 is SGHRS, CDR2 YFSETQ. The CDR3 covers 12 residues. Trimming stripped 3 bases from V and 3 bases from J, with 6 bases between. CDR3 nucleotides: TGCGCCAGCAGCTGGGGGGACACTGAAGCTTTCTTT. This translates into CASSWGDTEAFF.